The clone carrying this T cell receptor beta chain was detected ten times or more. As yet, its antigen is unknown. These data belong to a study of T-cell reconstitution after alpha-beta-depleted transplantation in children. Study results and caveats: Several hundred expanded graft clones reportedly gave rise to the alpha-beta T cells present about two months after transplant.

TCRbeta library preparation incorporated unique molecular identifiers. TCRdb processed the PCR reads anew with MiXCR; each CDR3 protein has one entry. The sample includes 240,000 or so distinct CDR3 sequences, less than 9% seen only once; the top ten take roughly 5.8%. Germline values: CDR1 ENHRY, CDR2 SYGVKD. CDR3 length equals 16 residues. V dropped 2 bases and J dropped 3 bases, with 16 bases sitting between them. Sequenced here: PBMCs, mostly from graft donor cells, sampled 180 days after TCRalphabeta/CD19-depleted stem cell transplant. This clonotype was obtained from a male patient under 18 who had a stem cell transplant for acute lymphoblastic leukemia, so the T cells may come from the graft donor. The rearrangement uses TRBV10-3 and TRBJ1-2; no reliable D call. The CDR3 coding sequence is TGTGCCATCAGTGAGGGAAGAGATCGGGTCTACTATGGCTACACCTTC. Translating gives CAISEGRDRVYYGYTF.